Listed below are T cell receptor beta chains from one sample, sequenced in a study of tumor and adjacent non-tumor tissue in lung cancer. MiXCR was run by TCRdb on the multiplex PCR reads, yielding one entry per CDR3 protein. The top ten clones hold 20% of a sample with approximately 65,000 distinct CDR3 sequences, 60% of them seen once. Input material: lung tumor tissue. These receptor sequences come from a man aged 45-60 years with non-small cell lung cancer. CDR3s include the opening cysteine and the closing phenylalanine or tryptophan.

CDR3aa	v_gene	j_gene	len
CASSGPIASGTDTQYF	TRBV5-4	TRBJ2-3	16
CANRNGDTQYF	TRBV6-1	TRBJ2-3	11
CASSKVRGQTGELFF	TRBV6-5	TRBJ2-2	15
CAIRAEGTIDTQYF	TRBV10-3	TRBJ2-3	14
CSARDSGRADTQYF	TRBV20-1	TRBJ2-3	14
CSVVPTGGRTGELFF	TRBV29-1	TRBJ2-2	15
CTTSRDTLAGGPRNEQFF	TRBV15	TRBJ2-1	18
CASSEGTVMNTEAFF	TRBV6-1	TRBJ1-1	15
CASSLMPPRPPQHF	TRBV6-5	TRBJ1-5	14
CASRRDSSSYEQYF	TRBV10-2	TRBJ2-7	14
CASTFGQGFRQPQHF	TRBV28	TRBJ1-5	15
CASSLTWTGVGNTIYF	TRBV7-8	TRBJ1-3	16
CATSGGQDTQYF	TRBV24-1	TRBJ2-5	12
CSARAYLLWGGYTF	TRBV29-1	TRBJ1-2	14
CANSRIWWVYPGTDTQYF	TRBV4-1	TRBJ2-3	18
CASSYSGSGVSYEQYF	TRBV6-6	TRBJ2-7	16
CTSSPDRGYGYTF	TRBV5-1	TRBJ1-2	13
CASRPETKNIQYF	TRBV28	TRBJ2-4	13
CASSPGTSGFADTHYF	TRBV11-3	TRBJ2-3	16
CSVRDNYGYTF	TRBV29-1	TRBJ1-2	11
CAWNPPASKNEKLFF	TRBV30	TRBJ1-4	15
CASSQAGNEQLF	TRBV5-4	TRBJ2-1	12
CASSTEGIRGYEQYF	TRBV28	TRBJ2-7	15
CAWSVTTHVEIQYF	TRBV30	TRBJ2-5	14
CASRGWGFPGRAGELFF	TRBV6-5	TRBJ2-2	17
CTSMLAGTCQYYEQYF	TRBV5-1	TRBJ2-7	16
CASSRGGENQETHYF	TRBV7-9	TRBJ2-5	15
CASSLGHYEQYF	TRBV5-6	TRBJ2-7	12
CASSFGREYNERFF	TRBV12-3/TRBV12-4	TRBJ2-1	14
CSVEWSVGGGRTDTQYF	TRBV29-1	TRBJ2-3	17
CASSWGRGEQYF	TRBV28	TRBJ2-7	12
CANSLGQGFRYEQYF	TRBV28	TRBJ2-7	15
CASSHRGPNEQYF	TRBV28	TRBJ2-7	13
CSVEEQGYIQYF	TRBV29-1	TRBJ2-4	12
CASSFRKIYEETQYF	TRBV5-5	TRBJ2-5	15
CASRHGLAGAATGELFF	TRBV7-9	TRBJ2-2	17
CASFSGNSGELFF	TRBV4-2	TRBJ2-2	13
CASSLERTDEQYF	TRBV11-1	TRBJ2-7	13
CASRRQGFTEAFF	TRBV12-3/TRBV12-4	TRBJ1-1	13
CASSLGPSGLGEQYF	TRBV5-1	TRBJ2-7	15
CSVPKDGKNTGELFF	TRBV20-1	TRBJ2-2	15
CGVAVQSGTYEQYF	TRBV29-1	TRBJ2-7	14
CAWSRGSYEQYF	TRBV30	TRBJ2-7	12
CASSSRQGLNYGHTF	TRBV6-2/TRBV6-3	TRBJ1-2	15
CASIEGTASTDTQYF	TRBV2	TRBJ2-3	15
CSAAEGTAVSETQYF	TRBV20-1	TRBJ2-5	15
CASSVGAGRYEEYF	TRBV11-2	TRBJ2-7	14
CASSKATSGSPYEQYF	TRBV21-1	TRBJ2-7	16
CASSGDRGRAEAFF	TRBV28	TRBJ1-1	14
CTSSQKGLAGEGETQYF	TRBV4-2	TRBJ2-5	17